The clone carrying this TCR beta chain was picked up many times. Its matching antigen is unknown. Regions amplified from RNA transcripts were the TCR beta CDR3 regions. The TCR CDR3 first-round RT-PCR relied on the HTBI primer set. One entry per CDR3 protein results from TCRdb running MiXCR on the multiplex PCR reads. This sample has over 300,000 distinct CDR3 sequences, with approximately 13% found just once. The sample is drawn from a study of T cells in Graves' hyperthyroidism and ophthalmopathy. Notes on the study in general: Most thyroid-expanded clonotypes above 0.001 were also found in blood.

This CDR3 region has 18 residues. The V end was cut by 1 base, the J end by 1 base, with 17 bases between. The sequence was collected from a woman aged 55-70 years with Graves' hyperthyroidism. V and J are TRBV12-3 or TRBV12-4 and TRBJ2-1; possibly TRBD2 for D (6 bases). The specimen was blood. The DNA for the CDR3 is TGTGCCAGCAGTTTAGATGACTACCTGGGGACTTCCTACAATGAGCAGTTCTTC. It encodes CASSLDDYLGTSYNEQFF.